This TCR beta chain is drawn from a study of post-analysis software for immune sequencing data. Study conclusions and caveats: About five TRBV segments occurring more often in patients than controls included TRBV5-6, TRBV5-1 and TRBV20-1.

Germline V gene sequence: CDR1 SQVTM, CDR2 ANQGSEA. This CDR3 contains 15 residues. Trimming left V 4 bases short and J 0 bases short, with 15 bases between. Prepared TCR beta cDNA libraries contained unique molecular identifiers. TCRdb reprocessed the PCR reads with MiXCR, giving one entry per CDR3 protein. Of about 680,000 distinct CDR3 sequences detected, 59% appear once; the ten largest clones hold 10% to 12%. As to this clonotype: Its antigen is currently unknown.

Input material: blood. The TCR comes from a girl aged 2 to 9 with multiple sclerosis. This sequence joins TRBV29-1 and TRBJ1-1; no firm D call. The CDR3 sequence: CSVVRSEGMNTEAFF. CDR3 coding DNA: TGCAGCGTTGTGAGGTCGGAGGGAATGAACACTGAAGCTTTCTTT.